This T cell receptor (beta chain) was sequenced in a study of T-cell reconstitution after alpha-beta-depleted transplantation in children. Unique molecular identifiers were used to barcode this TCRbeta library. TCRdb redid the calling of the PCR reads with MiXCR, one entry per CDR3 protein. Of about 280,000 distinct CDR3 sequences in the sample, 9.5% to 13% are singletons; the top ten hold about 20%. This clonotype was seen ten or more times. The antigen is unknown. Study results and limitations: Alpha-beta T cells present about two months after transplant were reported to originate from several hundred expanded graft clones.

The CDR3 is made up of 15 amino acids. CDR1 is SGHRS and CDR2 is YFSETQ in the germline V gene. V shed 4 bases and J 2 bases; nucleotides not matched to a gene: 8. The sample here was peripheral blood, taken 180 days after TCRalphabeta/CD19-depleted stem cell transplant. J is TRBJ2-7 and V is TRBV5-1, with 8 positions matching TRBD1. The receptor comes from a male patient between 2 and 10 years old who had a stem cell transplant for chronic granulomatous disease, so the T cells may come from the graft donor. The CDR3 DNA sequence: TGCGCCAGCAGCCCGCCGGACAGGGAAACCTACGAGCAGTACTTC. The encoded protein is CASSPPDRETYEQYF.